The T cell receptor beta chain described here comes from a study of molecular identifiers for immune sequencing clone quantification. Broader study findings: Clonotypes surpassing 20 RNA copies contained over 98% of effector molecules, versus under 1% in naive cells.

A remark on this clonotype: Its antigen remains unidentified. This may arise from a read error, as a much more abundant clone is one base away.

V lost 10 bases and J 2 bases, leaving 26 bases between the germline ends. CDR3 length: 17 residues. Germline V lookup: CDR1 SGHRS, CDR2 YFSETQ. TCRdb passed the PCR reads through MiXCR, listing each CDR3 protein once. The data hold about half a million distinct CDR3 sequences, with 25% observed a single time. The TCR comes from a human donor in good health. Some libraries in this study had Jurkat cell RNA spiked in. Source material: naive CD8+ T cells from blood, with Jurkat cell RNA spiked in. Stated subset: FACS-sorted CD8+CD4-CCR7+CD45RA+ naive T cells. The gene calls are TRBV5-1 and TRBJ2-3; D is perhaps TRBD2 (5 bases). The CDR3 DNA sequence: TGCGCCCGCAACCACGCTCCGGGAAGGTCCTCCACAGATACGCAGTATTTT. Residues: CARNHAPGRSSTDTQYF.